This T cell receptor (beta chain) was documented in a study of response to subunit inactivated influenza vaccine. Germline V gene data show CDR1 as LGHNA and CDR2 as YSLEER. The CDR3 sequence is 15 residues long. V was cut by 1 base and J by 2 bases, with 12 bases left in between. TCRdb passed the RT-PCR reads through MiXCR, listing each CDR3 protein once. This sample has 150,000 to 200,000 distinct CDR3 sequences, with 12% found just once. These data were also filed under a second study, of T cells expressing NK-cell markers. From that study: Making the TCR beta cDNA relied on 5'RACE template switching with UMIs.

The chain combines TRBV4-3 with TRBJ2-7; the D is unclear. This clonotype was sampled from a man aged 45 to 65 who received an inactivated influenza vaccine. The sequenced sample was CD8+ T cells sorted from PBMCs, obtained approximately 12 days after vaccination. This CDR3 reads CASSQGPGVPYEQYF. The CDR3 bases are TGCGCCAGCAGCCAAGGCCCCGGAGTGCCCTACGAGCAGTACTTC.